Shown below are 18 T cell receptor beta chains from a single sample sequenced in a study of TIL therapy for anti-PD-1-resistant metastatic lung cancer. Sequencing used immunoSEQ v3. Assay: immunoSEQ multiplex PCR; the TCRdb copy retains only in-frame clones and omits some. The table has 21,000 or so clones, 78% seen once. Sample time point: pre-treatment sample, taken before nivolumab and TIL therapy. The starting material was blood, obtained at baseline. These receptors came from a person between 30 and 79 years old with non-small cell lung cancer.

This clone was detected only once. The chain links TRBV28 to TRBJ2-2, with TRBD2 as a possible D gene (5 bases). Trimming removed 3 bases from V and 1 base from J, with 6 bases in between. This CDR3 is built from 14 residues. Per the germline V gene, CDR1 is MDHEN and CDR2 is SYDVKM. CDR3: CASSFAGNTGELFF. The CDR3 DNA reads TGTGCCAGCAGTTTTGCGGGGAACACCGGGGAGCTGTTTTTT.

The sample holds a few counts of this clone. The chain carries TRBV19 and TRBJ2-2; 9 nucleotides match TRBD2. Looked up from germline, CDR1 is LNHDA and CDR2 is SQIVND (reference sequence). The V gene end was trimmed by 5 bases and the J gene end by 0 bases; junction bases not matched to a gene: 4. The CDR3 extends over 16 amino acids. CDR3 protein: CASSRTSATNTGELFF. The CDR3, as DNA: TGTGCCAGTAGTCGGACTAGCGCTACGAACACCGGGGAGCTGTTTTTT.

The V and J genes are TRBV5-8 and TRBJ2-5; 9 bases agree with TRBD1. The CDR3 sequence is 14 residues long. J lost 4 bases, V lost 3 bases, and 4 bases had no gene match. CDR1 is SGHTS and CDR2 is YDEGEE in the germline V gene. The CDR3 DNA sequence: TGTGCCAGCAGCTCGCCGGGACAGGGAGAGACCCAGTACTTC. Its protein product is CASSSPGQGETQYF.

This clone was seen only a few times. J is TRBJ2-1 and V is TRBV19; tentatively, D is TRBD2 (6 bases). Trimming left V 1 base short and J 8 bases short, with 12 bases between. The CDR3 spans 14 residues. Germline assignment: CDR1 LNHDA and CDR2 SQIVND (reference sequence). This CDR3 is CASSIAGLGYEQFF. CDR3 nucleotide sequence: TGTGCCAGTAGTATAGCGGGACTGGGCTATGAGCAGTTCTTC.

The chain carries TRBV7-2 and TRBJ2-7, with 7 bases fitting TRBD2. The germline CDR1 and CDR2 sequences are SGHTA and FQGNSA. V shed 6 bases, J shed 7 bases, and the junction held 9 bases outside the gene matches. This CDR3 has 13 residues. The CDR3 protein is CASRVDSGGEQYF. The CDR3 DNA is TGTGCCAGCAGAGTGGATTCCGGGGGGGAGCAGTACTTC.

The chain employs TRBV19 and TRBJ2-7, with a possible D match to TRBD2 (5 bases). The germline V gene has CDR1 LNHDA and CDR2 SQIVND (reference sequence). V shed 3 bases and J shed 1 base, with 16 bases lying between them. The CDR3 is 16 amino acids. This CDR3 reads CASSMISAGRSYEQYF. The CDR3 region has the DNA TGTGCCAGTAGTATGATATCCGCGGGCAGGTCCTACGAGCAGTACTTC.

CDR3 sequence: CASSAEVGTEAFF. In DNA, the CDR3 is TGTGCCAGCAGTGCCGAGGTAGGCACTGAAGCTTTCTTT. The gene calls are TRBV6-4 and TRBJ1-1; no reliable D call. The CDR3 is made up of 13 amino acids. Trimming stripped 4 bases from V and 4 bases from J, with 10 bases between. Germline loops: CDR1 MRHNA, CDR2 SNTAGT.

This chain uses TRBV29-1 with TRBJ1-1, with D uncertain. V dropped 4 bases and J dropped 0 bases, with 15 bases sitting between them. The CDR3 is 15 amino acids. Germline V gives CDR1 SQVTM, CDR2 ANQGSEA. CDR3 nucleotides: TGCAGCGTTGTGCCCCCCTATACACTGAACACTGAAGCTTTCTTT. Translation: CSVVPPYTLNTEAFF.

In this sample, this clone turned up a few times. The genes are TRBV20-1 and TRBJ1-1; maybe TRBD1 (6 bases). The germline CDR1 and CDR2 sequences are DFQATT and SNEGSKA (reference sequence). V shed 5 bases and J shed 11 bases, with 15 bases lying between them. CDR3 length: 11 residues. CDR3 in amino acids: CSAGRTVSAFF. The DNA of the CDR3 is TGCAGTGCTGGGAGGACAGTTTCTGCTTTCTTT.

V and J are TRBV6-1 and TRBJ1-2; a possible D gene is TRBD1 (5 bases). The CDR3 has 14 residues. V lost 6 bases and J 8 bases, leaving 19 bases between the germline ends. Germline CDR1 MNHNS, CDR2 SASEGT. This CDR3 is CASRAFGGLGGYTF. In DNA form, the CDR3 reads TGTGCCAGCAGGGCCTTTGGGGGATTAGGAGGCTACACCTTC.

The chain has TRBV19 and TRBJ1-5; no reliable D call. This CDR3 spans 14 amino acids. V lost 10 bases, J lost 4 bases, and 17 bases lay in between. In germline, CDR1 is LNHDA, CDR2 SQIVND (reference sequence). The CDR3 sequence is CATQPGRRNQPQHF. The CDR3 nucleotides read TGTGCCACCCAACCGGGCAGGAGGAATCAGCCCCAGCATTTT. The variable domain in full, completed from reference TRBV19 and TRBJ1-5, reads DGGITQSPKYLFRKEGQNVTLSCEQNLNHDAMYWYRQDPGQGLRLIYYSQIVNDFQKGDIAEGYSVSREKKESFPLTVTSAQKNPTAFYLCATQPGRRNQPQHFGDGTRLSIL.

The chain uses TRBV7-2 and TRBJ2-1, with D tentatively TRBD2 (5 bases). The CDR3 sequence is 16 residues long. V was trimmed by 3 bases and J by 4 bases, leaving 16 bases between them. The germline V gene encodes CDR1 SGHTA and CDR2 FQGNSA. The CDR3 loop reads CASSFPSTSLYNEQFF. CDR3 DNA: TGTGCCAGCAGCTTTCCAAGTACTAGTCTTTACAATGAGCAGTTCTTC. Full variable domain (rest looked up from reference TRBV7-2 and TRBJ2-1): GAGVSQSPSNKVTEKGKDVELRCDPISGHTALYWYRQSLGQGLEFLIYFQGNSAPDKSGLPSDRFSAERTGGSVSTLTIQRTQQEDSAVYLCASSFPSTSLYNEQFFGPGTRLTVL.

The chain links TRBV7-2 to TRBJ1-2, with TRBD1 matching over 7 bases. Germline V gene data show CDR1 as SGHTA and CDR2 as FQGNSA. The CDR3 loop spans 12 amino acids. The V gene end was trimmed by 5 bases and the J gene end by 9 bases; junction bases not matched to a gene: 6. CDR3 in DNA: TGTGCCAGCAGCCAACAGGGGATCAGCTACACCTTC. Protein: CASSQQGISYTF. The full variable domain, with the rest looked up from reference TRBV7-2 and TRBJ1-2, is GAGVSQSPSNKVTEKGKDVELRCDPISGHTALYWYRQSLGQGLEFLIYFQGNSAPDKSGLPSDRFSAERTGGSVSTLTIQRTQQEDSAVYLCASSQQGISYTFGSGTRLTVV.

The CDR3 sequence is CASSFGLNTGELFF. In DNA, the CDR3 is TGTGCCAGCAGCTTCGGTTTGAACACCGGGGAGCTGTTTTTT. The chain combines TRBV5-4 with TRBJ2-2, with D uncertain. Germline CDR1 is SGHNT and CDR2 is YYREEE (reference sequence). V lost 2 bases and J lost 1, with 6 bases in between. The CDR3 has 14 residues.

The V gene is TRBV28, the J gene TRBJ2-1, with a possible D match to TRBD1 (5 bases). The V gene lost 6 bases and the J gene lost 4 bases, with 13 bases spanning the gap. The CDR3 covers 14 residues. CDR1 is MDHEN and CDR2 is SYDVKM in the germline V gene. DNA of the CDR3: TGTGCCAGCAGAACCCCGACAGTGTACAATGAGCAGTTCTTC. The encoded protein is CASRTPTVYNEQFF.

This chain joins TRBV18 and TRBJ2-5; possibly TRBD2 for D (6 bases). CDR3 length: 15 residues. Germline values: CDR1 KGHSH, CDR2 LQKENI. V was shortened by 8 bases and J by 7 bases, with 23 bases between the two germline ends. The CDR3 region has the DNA TGTGCCAGCCCAGCAAGGGACTCCCCGGGCACGACCCAGTACTTC. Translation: CASPARDSPGTTQYF.

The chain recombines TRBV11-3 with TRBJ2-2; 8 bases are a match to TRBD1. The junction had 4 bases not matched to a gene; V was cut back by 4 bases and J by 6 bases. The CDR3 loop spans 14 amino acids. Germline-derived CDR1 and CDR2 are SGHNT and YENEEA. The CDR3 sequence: CASSYGQGPGELFF. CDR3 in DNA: TGTGCCAGCAGCTACGGACAGGGTCCCGGGGAGCTGTTTTTT. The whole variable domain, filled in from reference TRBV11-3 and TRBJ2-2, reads EAGVVQSPRYKIIEKKQPVAFWCNPISGHNTLYWYLQNLGQGPELLIRYENEEAVDDSQLPKDRFSAERLKGVDSTLKIQPAELGDSAVYLCASSYGQGPGELFFGEGSRLTVL.

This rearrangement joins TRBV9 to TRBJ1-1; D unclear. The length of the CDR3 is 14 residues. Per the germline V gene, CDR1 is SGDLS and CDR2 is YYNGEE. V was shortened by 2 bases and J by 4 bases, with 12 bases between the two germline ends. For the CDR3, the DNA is TGTGCCAGCAGCGTGGAGGGTCCAGGCACTGAAGCTTTCTTT. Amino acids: CASSVEGPGTEAFF.